This entry features one T cell receptor (beta chain) sequence. The antigen it recognizes is unknown. Base qualities are missing; no much larger clone stands one base away. These data belong to a study of regulatory T cells in long-lasting Graves disease (dated by TCRdb to the early 2020s). In terms of the full investigation: Antithyroid drugs had been taken for less than 3 months by newly diagnosed Graves' disease patients. The study took place in China and was registered as a clinical trial. A total of about 35 samples underwent TCR sequencing, from around 13 patients with persistent Graves' disease and about 20 patients with newly diagnosed Graves' disease. Patients with persistent Graves' disease were compared with patients with newly diagnosed Graves' disease using TCR sequencing and RNA sequencing of peripheral blood.

The library was generated by multiplex PCR. Sequencing relied on an Illumina HiSeq 4000. CDR3 regions were amplified by Arm-PCR with iRepertoire HTBI primers to construct TCR beta libraries. Gel purification was performed on PCR products prior to sequencing. On the authors' methods: Gene usage analysis of CDR3 amino acid clonotypes used the approximately 62 TRBV and more than 13 TRBJ segments found across samples. Filtered high-quality paired reads were merged into contigs using COPE and FqMerger. BLAST was used to align contigs to IMGT TRBV, TRBD and TRBJ reference genes, and CDR3 was defined according to IMGT. Any clonotype with a frequency above 0.1% was classified as a highly expanded clone. Shannon entropy was used to measure repertoire diversity, and the Gini coefficient was used to measure V-J evenness. Public clonotypes were defined as clonotypes shared by more than one individual. TCRdb trimmed the raw reads at Q25, called clones with MiXCR and kept productive beta chains. Entries are consolidated by CDR3 protein sequence, retaining the most common genes and DNA. TCRdb's processing, not the authors' own work, is the source of the V and J calls. In this sample the table shows some 600,000 distinct CDR3 sequences, 15% to 20% of which occur a single time. 12% of the sample rests with the top ten.

Overall results and qualifications from the work: Persistent disease showed preferential use of TRBV28, TRBJ1-2 and TRBJ2-5, whereas newly diagnosed disease favored TRBV20-1 and TRBJ2-1. The authors acknowledged the small sample size as a limitation that may reduce accuracy. A larger number of public clonotypes was shared among persistent patients (about 2,700) than among newly diagnosed patients (approximately 1,000). Only peripheral blood was studied, because thyroid tissue, the primary lesion, was inaccessible. Compared with newly diagnosed patients, patients with persistent Graves' disease had lower TCR Shannon entropy and fewer highly expanded clones, which suggests clonal expansion. Sequencing and analysis were restricted to the TCR beta chain.

CDR1 and CDR2 are read off the germline V gene (reference sequence) as SEHNR and FQNEAQ. V is reduced by 4 bases and J by 3 bases, leaving a spacing of 7 bases between them. There are 12 amino acids in the CDR3, from cysteine to phenylalanine inclusive. Only the CDR3 DNA stays, 36 bases, in frame from base 1. Reading the label with the study, this specimen's time point is: newly diagnosed GD, antithyroid drugs for less than 3 months. RNA was extracted from PBMCs in TRIzol for both TCR sequencing and RNA sequencing. Graves' disease was diagnosed according to American Thyroid Association guidelines. The patients came from an endocrinology department in Xi'an, China. Each patient gave 7 to 9.5 milliliters of peripheral blood, collected in an EDTA anticoagulant tube. Ficoll Paque Plus density gradient separation was used to isolate PBMCs, and no further T cell sorting was done. An Agilent 2100 Bioanalyzer and agarose gel were used to check RNA quality, and a NanoDrop 2000 was used to measure RNA concentration.

These data are also associated with another study on T cells in Graves' hyperthyroidism and ophthalmopathy. That second publication adds: Graves' hyperthyroidism was defined as stable when no progression to ophthalmopathy occurred over 18 months of follow-up. Hyperthyroidism patients were aged 18 to 65 years and newly diagnosed, with disease duration of less than 2 months. Patients with uncontrolled infections, other autoimmune diseases, pregnancy or lactation were excluded. Diagnoses were established on the basis of clinical symptoms, serum thyroxine and TRAb, thyroid ultrasound, and orbital computed tomography. A first-round RT-PCR of the TCR CDR3 used the HTBI primer set with the Qiagen OneStep RT-PCR kit. Most expanded thyroid clonotypes (frequency above 0.001) were also found in blood, which suggests that blood repertoires may mirror thyroid immune responses. A model built on a 13 V-J signature distinguished ophthalmopathy from stable hyperthyroidism, reaching roughly 88% sensitivity and 81.08% specificity in cross-validation and 80%/75% in testing. During validation, the model predicted progression to ophthalmopathy a median of roughly 7.1 months ahead of onset, with just under 71% sensitivity and 72% to 85% specificity. To identify distinguishing TCR V-J signatures, a discovery cohort of 90 to 100 patients was used, comprising roughly 45 with Graves' ophthalmopathy and 55 to 65 with stable Graves' hyperthyroidism. Prospective prediction of ophthalmopathy was tested in an independent validation cohort consisting of 18 to 20 hyperthyroidism patients and around 16 patients who later progressed to ophthalmopathy. The 75 to 100 discovery patients were divided at random into training and test sets in a 7:3 ratio. In over five Graves' hyperthyroidism patients, the study also compared T-cell repertoires from thyroid tissue with T-cell repertoires from blood. After blood sampling, hyperthyroidism patients were treated with methimazole at a starting dose of 30 mg daily, and ophthalmopathy patients were treated with high-dose intravenous methylprednisolone. A second multiplex PCR round built the libraries, followed by size selection and purification. Paired-end sequencing of the libraries was performed with 100 bp reads on an Illumina HiSeq2000. Raw data were processed with SOAPnuke, discarding reads with adapters, uncalled bases, mean Phred below 15, or no exact constant-primer or identifier match. COPE v1.2.5 was used to merge the high-quality paired reads, and each unique nucleotide sequence was defined as a clonotype. Clonotypes were aligned to IMGT TRBV, TRBD and TRBJ reference segments using MiTCR v1.1. The analysis was restricted to V-J combinations with a frequency above 0.0001, which together covered about 99% of the repertoires. The TCS score was defined as the ratio of F50 (clonal expansion) to E x V (chaos), calculated using BLOSUM62-based TCRdist between CDR3 peptides within each V-J. Welch's t-statistics and random forest reduced some 510 V-J features to roughly 13, which were used in a naive Bayes classifier (R e1071). Sample size was not statistically predetermined, and investigators were not blinded to group allocation. TCR Vbeta CDR3 sequencing of roughly 140 peripheral blood samples (more than 40 ophthalmopathy, 75 hyperthyroidism and around 17 progressor patients) is reported in the paper.

The TCR originated in a man aged 18 to 35 with Graves disease. Donor details come from another sample of the same person, matched by shared clones. Here the chain combines TRBV7-9 and TRBJ2-7; no confident D gene assignment can be made. Here the sequenced sample was peripheral blood mononuclear cells (PBMCs), taken at new diagnosis, from a patient treated with antithyroid drugs. The base sequence is TGTGCCAGCAGCTCCGAGTACTACGAGCAGTACTTC. The encoded protein is CASSSEYYEQYF.